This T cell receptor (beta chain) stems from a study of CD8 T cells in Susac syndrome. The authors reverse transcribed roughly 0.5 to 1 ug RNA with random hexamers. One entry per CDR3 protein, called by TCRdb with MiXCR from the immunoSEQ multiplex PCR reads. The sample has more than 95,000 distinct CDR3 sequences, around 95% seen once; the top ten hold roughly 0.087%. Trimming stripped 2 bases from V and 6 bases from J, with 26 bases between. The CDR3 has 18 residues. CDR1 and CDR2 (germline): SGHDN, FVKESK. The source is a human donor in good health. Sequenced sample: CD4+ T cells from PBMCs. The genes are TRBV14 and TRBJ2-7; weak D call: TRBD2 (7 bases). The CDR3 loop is CASSQPPRGGGLATEQYF. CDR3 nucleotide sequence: TGTGCCAGCAGCCAACCACCTCGAGGGGGAGGGTTGGCGACCGAGCAGTACTTC.